The following is a T cell receptor beta chain sequence with its context. These data are taken from a study of blood T cell repertoires in COVID-19. Looking at the study overall: Two consecutive negative NP/OP PCR tests, clearance, or resolved symptoms defined Cohort 3 recovery.

Germline CDR1 reads SGHTA; CDR2 reads FQGNSA. The length of the CDR3 is 16 residues. V dropped 4 bases and J dropped 5; count of bases not matched to a gene: 8. Only in-frame clones appear in the TCRdb table, and some are missing; sequencing was by immunoSEQ multiplex PCR. The data hold 330,000 or so clones, with about 90% observed a single time. This receptor was taken from a man in his forties or fifties in a cohort exposed to, infected with or recovered from COVID-19 (not recorded which). This chain uses TRBV7-2 with TRBJ1-5, with 10 bases lining up with TRBD1. Sequences were obtained from PBMCs or T cells enriched from blood (not recorded which). The CDR3 DNA reads TGTGCCAGCAGCTCCGCCCCTGGGACAGGGGATCAGCCCCAGCATTTT. Amino acids: CASSSAPGTGDQPQHF.